Shown below are 26 T cell receptor beta chains from a single sample sequenced in a study of cytomegalovirus exposure and HLA in healthy donors. PCR involved 60 Vbeta and 13 Jbeta primers. Generated by immunoSEQ multiplex PCR, the TCRdb table keeps only in-frame clones and is missing some. The sample lists about 120,000 clones; about 80% were seen once. Sequences were obtained from PBMCs. The origin of the receptors is a human donor in good health.

This clone was recorded once. The J gene is TRBJ2-7, the V gene TRBV5-1, with TRBD2 matching 11 bases. V was pared by 3 bases and J by 4 bases, with 3 bases of the junction left unmatched. This CDR3 is built from 14 residues. Germline assignment: CDR1 SGHRS and CDR2 YFSETQ. The CDR3 region is CASSSGTSGYEQYF. The CDR3, as DNA: TGCGCCAGCAGCTCCGGGACTAGCGGTTACGAGCAGTACTTC.

The CDR3: CSVAEGMNTEAFF. CDR3 coding DNA: TGCAGCGTGGCGGAAGGAATGAACACTGAAGCTTTCTTT. The chain links TRBV29-1 to TRBJ1-1, with D hard to call. Between the trimmed V and J ends, which lost 6 bases and 0 bases, there was a span of 11 bases. CDR1 is SQVTM and CDR2 is ANQGSEA in the germline V gene. The CDR3 is 13 amino acids.

This chain links TRBV2 with TRBJ1-5; D unresolved. Between the trimmed V and J ends, which lost 6 bases and 2 bases, there was a span of 14 bases. Germline V gene data show CDR1 as SNHLY and CDR2 as FYNNEI. The CDR3 totals 15 residues. DNA of the CDR3: TGTGCCAGCAGCCCTCGGGAAGGGCGCAATCAGCCCCAGCATTTT. Protein sequence: CASSPREGRNQPQHF. The variable domain in full, completed from reference TRBV2 and TRBJ1-5, reads EPEVTQTPSHQVTQMGQEVILRCVPISNHLYFYWYRQILGQKVEFLVSFYNNEISEKSEIFDDQFSVERPDGSNFTLKIRSTKLEDSAMYFCASSPREGRNQPQHFGDGTRLSIL.

The chain combines TRBV29-1 with TRBJ2-1; 16 bases align to TRBD2. The germline V gene has CDR1 SQVTM and CDR2 ANQGSEA. J lost 7 bases, V lost 5 bases, and 5 bases had no gene match. CDR3 length: 15 amino acids. For the CDR3, the DNA is TGCAGCGTTACCGGGACTAGCGGGAGGGAGAATGAGCAGTTCTTC. Its protein is CSVTGTSGRENEQFF.

This clone came up once. The chain carries TRBV5-1 and TRBJ2-1, with a tentative D call TRBD2 (6 bases). The CDR3 consists of 14 residues. Trimming removed 5 bases at V and 5 bases at J, with 14 bases between. Per the germline V gene, CDR1 is SGHRS and CDR2 is YFSETQ. The CDR3 DNA reads TGCGCCAGCAGTCTCGGGGGATTTGACAATGAGCAGTTCTTC. It translates to CASSLGGFDNEQFF.

This clone has only a few counts. The rearrangement joins TRBV29-1 to TRBJ2-1; 8 nucleotides agree with TRBD1. CDR1 and CDR2 (germline): SQVTM, ANQGSEA. With 5 bases clipped from V and 1 base from J, the junction kept 4 bases outside the gene matches. The CDR3 is 14 amino acids. The CDR3 is CSVSTGGSYNEQFF. The CDR3 DNA reads TGCAGCGTTAGCACAGGGGGGTCCTACAATGAGCAGTTCTTC.

This clone occurred a few times. The V gene is TRBV19, the J gene TRBJ2-5; D gene unclear. CDR3 size: 12 residues. Trimming stripped 4 bases from V and 1 base from J, with 4 bases between. The germline V gene encodes CDR1 LNHDA and CDR2 SQIVND (reference sequence). The chain's CDR3 is CASSTVQETQYF. The CDR3 DNA sequence: TGTGCCAGTAGTACAGTCCAAGAGACCCAGTACTTC.

The chain is built from TRBV6-5 and TRBJ2-7, with D tentatively TRBD2 (5 bases). V was clipped by 2 bases and J by 2 bases, with 16 bases between them. This CDR3 is 16 amino acids long. The germline V gene has CDR1 MNHEY and CDR2 SVGAGI. Written as DNA, the CDR3 is TGTGCCAGCAGTTACCCAGGAGACCGGAGGCCCTACGAGCAGTACTTC. Its translation is CASSYPGDRRPYEQYF.

The rearrangement uses TRBV6-1 and TRBJ2-1; 7 bases fit TRBD1. The CDR3 consists of 15 residues. Germline lookup yields CDR1 MNHNS and CDR2 SASEGT. V trimming: 1 base; J trimming: 2 bases; junction bases outside the gene matches: 2. The CDR3 region is CASSEGQGAYNEQFF. In DNA form, the CDR3 reads TGTGCCAGCAGTGAAGGGCAGGGGGCCTACAATGAGCAGTTCTTC.

This rearrangement joins TRBV2 to TRBJ1-3; 8 bases agree with TRBD1. The V segment lost 10 bases and the J segment 4 bases; nucleotides outside the gene matches: 12. Germline V gives CDR1 SNHLY, CDR2 FYNNEI. The CDR3 has 15 residues. This chain's CDR3 is CATGQGAGVGNTIYF. The CDR3 coding sequence is TGTGCCACTGGGCAGGGGGCTGGTGTGGGAAACACCATATATTTT.

The CDR3 DNA sequence: TGTGCCAGCAGCTTGTGGGGCACTGTAAGCAATCAGCCCCAGCATTTT. It is translated as CASSLWGTVSNQPQHF. This chain connects TRBV5-6 to TRBJ1-5; D may be TRBD1 (5 bases). This CDR3 is 16 amino acids long. The V end lost 1 base, the J end lost 1 base, and 12 bases lay between the germline ends. Germline-derived CDR1 and CDR2 are SGHDT and YYEEEE.

The chain combines TRBV1 with TRBJ2-7; TRBD2 reflects the table's D call only, with no check against the DNA. TRBV1 is termed a pseudogene. The CDR3 consists of 16 residues. As DNA, the CDR3 is TGCACCAGCAGCCAAGATGTAGAACGATCTTCCTACGAGCAGTACTTC. It specifies CTSSQDVERSSYEQYF.

In its sample, this clone was seen a few times. This chain links TRBV29-1 with TRBJ2-2; perhaps TRBD2 as D (6 bases). Germline values: CDR1 SQVTM, CDR2 ANQGSEA. Trimming shortened V by 6 bases and J by 4 bases, and 15 bases separated the two germline ends. This CDR3 has 14 amino acids. The chain's CDR3 is CSVRSGRFTGELFF. In nucleotides, the CDR3 is TGCAGCGTGCGGTCCGGGAGATTCACCGGGGAGCTGTTTTTT.

This clone has only a few counts. This chain connects TRBV30 to TRBJ2-7, with a tentative D call TRBD2 (5 bases). Trimming stripped 0 bases from V and 5 bases from J, with 11 bases between. The CDR3 is 13 residues long. Germline V gives CDR1 GTSNPN, CDR2 SVGIG (reference sequence). CDR3 loop: CAWSVGMGDEQYF. The CDR3 bases are TGTGCCTGGAGTGTAGGGATGGGAGACGAGCAGTACTTC.

This rearrangement joins TRBV9 to TRBJ1-4; D is ambiguous. The V end was cut by 0 bases, the J end by 4 bases, with 10 bases between. Germline CDR1 SGDLS, CDR2 YYNGEE. This CDR3 is built from 15 residues. The CDR3 bases are TGTGCCAGCAGCGTAGGTAACAGCCGTAATGAAAAACTGTTTTTT. Translated: CASSVGNSRNEKLFF.

This chain connects TRBV4-2 to TRBJ1-6; no definite D call. The CDR3 totals 16 residues. CDR1 and CDR2 (germline): LGHNA, YNFKEQ. Trimming pared 2 bases from V and 0 bases from J, leaving 8 bases between. The DNA for the CDR3 is TGTGCCAGCAGCCAAAGGGAGAGCTCCTATAATTCACCCCTCCACTTT. Translated, it gives CASSQRESSYNSPLHF.

This chain connects TRBV6-1 to TRBJ2-1, with a tentative D call TRBD2 (5 bases). CDR1 is MNHNS, CDR2 SASEGT, per germline. The V end was cut by 6 bases, the J end by 1 base, with 10 bases between. This CDR3 has 14 residues. The CDR3 protein is CASRASGSYNEQFF. CDR3 nucleotides: TGTGCCAGCAGGGCCTCGGGGTCCTACAATGAGCAGTTCTTC.

The chain couples TRBV20-1 to TRBJ1-2; D not certain. Germline V gene data show CDR1 as DFQATT and CDR2 as SNEGSKA (reference sequence). The V gene lost 0 bases and the J gene lost 11 bases, with 7 bases spanning the gap. The CDR3 has 10 amino acids. The DNA of the CDR3 is TGCAGTGCTAGAGATCGGTGGTACACCTTC. Encoded protein: CSARDRWYTF.

This clone was seen only a few times. The chain recombines TRBV6-1 with TRBJ1-2; 7 positions match TRBD1. The germline gives CDR1 MNHNS, CDR2 SASEGT. The junction had 7 bases not matched to a gene; V was cut back by 5 bases and J by 4 bases. This CDR3 is 14 amino acids long. This CDR3 is CASSPGTVTYGYTF. CDR3 in DNA: TGTGCCAGCAGTCCTGGGACAGTCACCTATGGCTACACCTTC.

The V call is TRBV29-1, the J call TRBJ1-1, with D unclear. Trimming took 6 bases from V and 7 from J, leaving 15 bases between them. The germline V gene has CDR1 SQVTM and CDR2 ANQGSEA. This CDR3 has 12 residues. The CDR3 region is CSVETSASEAFF. The DNA of the CDR3 is TGCAGCGTCGAGACTTCTGCCAGTGAAGCTTTCTTT.

This chain links TRBV27 with TRBJ2-1, with no clear D. Per germline, CDR1 MNHEY and CDR2 SMNVEV (reference sequence). V lost 8 bases and J lost 0, with 8 bases in between. CDR3 length: 13 residues. The CDR3 sequence: CASHPSSYNEQFF. Written as DNA, the CDR3 is TGTGCCAGCCACCCCAGCTCCTACAATGAGCAGTTCTTC.

CDR3 nucleotides: TGCAGCGTCGAGTTGGGGGGGGGCTTTCCGAATGAGCAGTTCTTC. Protein sequence: CSVELGGGFPNEQFF. V gene TRBV29-1 combines with J gene TRBJ2-1, with D maybe TRBD2 (7 bases). Germline CDR1 reads SQVTM; CDR2 reads ANQGSEA. V dropped 6 bases and J dropped 7 bases, with 22 bases sitting between them. The CDR3 is made up of 15 amino acids.

V is TRBV29-1 and J is TRBJ1-2; 8 positions agree with TRBD1. This CDR3 has 11 residues. Germline assignment: CDR1 SQVTM and CDR2 ANQGSEA. V lost 7 bases to trimming and J lost 8 bases; unmatched junction nucleotides: 6. CDR3 sequence reads: CSERTGNGYTF. CDR3 nucleotide sequence: TGCAGCGAGAGGACAGGGAACGGCTACACCTTC.

The rearrangement joins TRBV5-6 to TRBJ1-2, with 7 bases identical to TRBD1. The V segment lost 4 bases and the J segment 4 bases; nucleotides outside the gene matches: 10. The CDR3 spans 15 residues. CDR1 and CDR2 from the germline V gene are SGHDT and YYEEEE. The CDR3 region has the DNA TGTGCCAGCAGCGCTCGCCAGGGGGTACTCTATGGCTACACCTTC. Its protein product is CASSARQGVLYGYTF.

V is TRBV27 and J is TRBJ1-2, with TRBD1 matching over 8 bases. This CDR3 spans 14 amino acids. Germline CDR1 and CDR2: MNHEY and SMNVEV (reference sequence). V trimming: 8 bases; J trimming: 12 bases; junction bases outside the gene matches: 17. The CDR3 here is CASSDSRGRGHNTF. In DNA, the CDR3 is TGTGCCAGCTCAGACTCCCGGGGCAGGGGGCATAACACCTTC.

This clone showed up just once. The chain carries TRBV5-4 and TRBJ2-7; 9 bases line up with TRBD1. The germline gives CDR1 SGHNT, CDR2 YYREEE (reference sequence). The trim removed 5 bases at V and 2 bases at J, leaving 8 bases unmatched. This CDR3 has 15 residues. The CDR3 sequence: CASSPTGTGTYEQYF. The CDR3 DNA follows: TGTGCCAGCAGTCCAACCGGGACAGGGACCTACGAGCAGTACTTC.